The clone carrying this T cell receptor (beta chain) was picked up a small number of times. CDR1 and CDR2 (germline): SGHTA, FQGNSA. The CDR3 sequence is 14 residues long. The J segment lost 9 bases and the V segment lost 1 base, leaving 8 bases of the junction unmatched. This record belongs to a study of T-cell memory formation after mild COVID-19. TCRdb called the 5' RACE reads again in MiXCR, with one record for every CDR3 protein. The repertoire holds about 270,000 distinct CDR3 sequences, 16% seen once, with roughly 21% in the top ten. The chain employs TRBV7-2 and TRBJ1-1; 7 bases map to TRBD1. Source material: PBMCs or a T cell subset sorted from them (not recorded which). This TCR came from a man younger than 35 who had mild COVID-19 (a few samples of this study predate the infection). Cell type and time point are not known. CDR3 residues: CASSLVLRGLQAFF. CDR3 coding DNA: TGTGCCAGCAGCTTAGTTTTGAGGGGGCTACAAGCTTTCTTT.